These T cell receptor beta chains were read from a single sample in a study of control samples from healthy donors and cancer patients. Profiled with immunoSEQ multiplex PCR; TCRdb holds only in-frame clones, not every one. The data show about 140,000 clones, about 85% seen once. The sample comprised blood. Receptor source: a woman aged 25-40 years in good health. CDR3s include the opening cysteine and the closing phenylalanine or tryptophan.

>TRBJ2-1|TRBV14
CASSHGTSGSFNEQFF
>TRBJ1-1|TRBV2
CASKARQNTEAFF
>TRBJ2-2|TRBV5-1
CASRPAGLAGTGELFF
>TRBJ1-2|TRBV24-1
CATRGQDINYGYTF
>TRBJ1-4|TRBV13
CASSGRGPHNEKLFF
>TRBJ1-5|TRBV10-3
CAISKTGEGEQPQHF
>TRBJ2-7|TRBV7-3
CASSTGAGNEQYF
>TRBJ2-7|TRBV5-4
CASSPAGTGMYEQYF
>TRBJ2-1|TRBV13
CASSLRLVINEQFF
>TRBJ2-7|TRBV9
CASSVDGGTIYEQYF
>TRBJ2-5|TRBV6-1
CASSEGTVWETQYF
>TRBJ2-1|TRBV12-3/TRBV12-4
CASSLGEGEQFF
>TRBJ2-3|TRBV5-1
CASRGLGVADTQYF
>TRBJ1-5|TRBV14
CASSLQNQPQHF
>TRBJ1-4|TRBV30
CAWADDRPREKLFF
>TRBJ2-3|TRBV6-5
CASSPDSSTDTQYF
>TRBJ1-2|TRBV5-1
CASEKDGRGGYTF
>TRBJ2-5|TRBV18
CASSPASIGQSGQETQYF
>TRBJ1-1|TRBV2
CASSELRTNTEAFF
>TRBJ2-1|TRBV11-2
CASSTQAGVGYNEQFF
>TRBJ2-5|TRBV10-3
CAITPTQGRETQYF
>TRBJ2-5|TRBV19
CASSMAFGGQETQYF
>TRBJ2-7|TRBV24-1
CATSDSPRFGSSYEQYF
>TRBJ2-1|TRBV5-6
CASSPGAREQFF
>TRBJ2-7|TRBV5-1
CASTPVGRLPDEQYF
>TRBJ2-1|TRBV7-8
CASSLGGSAGGYNEQFF
>TRBJ1-2|TRBV7-2
CASSPGTVNYGYTF
>TRBJ2-2|TRBV5-8
CASSLQGRQRGELFF
>TRBJ1-6|TRBV5-4
CASSQDRSVNSPLHF
>TRBJ1-5|TRBV6-1
CASSEVTGGFISNQPQHF
>TRBJ2-5|TRBV2
CASSNQGFQETQYF
>TRBJ2-1|TRBV3-1/TRBV3-2
CASSQGLAGGSRKNEQFF
>TRBJ2-7|TRBV3-1/TRBV3-2
CASSQDHSSYEQYF
>TRBJ2-3|TRBV25-1
CASSASGRAGTDTQYF
>TRBJ1-6|TRBV19
CASSISPGSYNSPLHF
>TRBJ1-5|TRBV2
CASRGTRSNQPQHF
>TRBJ2-5|TRBV6-1
CASSKDQGLAGVETQYF
>TRBJ1-6|TRBV11-2
CASSLIGNNSPLHF